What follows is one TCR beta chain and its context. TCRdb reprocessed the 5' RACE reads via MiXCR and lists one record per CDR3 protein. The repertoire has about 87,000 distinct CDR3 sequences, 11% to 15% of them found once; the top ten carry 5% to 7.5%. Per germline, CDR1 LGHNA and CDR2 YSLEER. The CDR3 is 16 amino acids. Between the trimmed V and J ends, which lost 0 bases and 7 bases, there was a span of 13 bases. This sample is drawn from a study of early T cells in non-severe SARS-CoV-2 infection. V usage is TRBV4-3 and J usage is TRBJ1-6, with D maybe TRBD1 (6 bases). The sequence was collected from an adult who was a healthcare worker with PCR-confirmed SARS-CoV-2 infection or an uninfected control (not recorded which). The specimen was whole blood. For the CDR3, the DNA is TGCGCCAGCAGCCAAGATCTTTGGGGGCTGAATTCACCCCTCCACTTT. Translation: CASSQDLWGLNSPLHF.